The entry below describes one T cell receptor (beta chain). J was trimmed by 6 bases and V by 0 bases; bases with no gene match: 7. The CDR3 spans 16 residues. In germline, CDR1 is MGHRA, CDR2 YSYEKL. The data belong to a study of T-cell reconstitution after alpha-beta-depleted transplantation in children. As it was prepared, the TCRbeta library received unique molecular identifiers. Each CDR3 protein gets one entry after TCRdb re-called the PCR reads with MiXCR. The sample has about 340,000 distinct CDR3 sequences, 13% seen once. The clonotype was recovered from a human donor who donated a stem cell graft to a child with Fanconi anemia. The source was PBMCs, collected from the stem cell graft. The V call is TRBV4-1, the J call TRBJ2-4, with 8 bases that match TRBD1. The CDR3 DNA is TGCGCCAGCAGCCAAGATCTACAGGGGGGTACAAACATTCAGTACTTC. It yields the protein CASSQDLQGGTNIQYF.